These T cell receptor beta chains were read from a single sample in a study of blood T cell repertoires in COVID-19. Data came from immunoSEQ multiplex PCR; TCRdb stores just in-frame clones and leaves some out. The table has some 350,000 clones, around nine tenths seen once. Source material: peripheral blood. Receptors were obtained from a woman aged 18-29 years who had recovered from COVID-19. CDR3s include the opening cysteine and the closing phenylalanine or tryptophan. A D gene is named only where the DNA matches it firmly. A clone size is listed for some rows: how often the clone was seen (once, few, many), or a class if it is expanded.

>.|TRBJ1-3|.|TRBV11-2
CASSLDSRNTIYF
TGTGCCAGCAGCTTAGATTCCAGAAACACCATATATTTT
>once|TRBJ2-5|TRBD2|TRBV6-5
CASSYLSGSKTQYF
TGTGCCAGCAGTTATCTTAGCGGGAGTAAGACCCAGTACTTC
>.|TRBJ2-2|.|TRBV18
CASSPPVTGELFF
TGTGCCAGCTCACCCCCCGTCACCGGGGAGCTGTTTTTT
>.|TRBJ1-5|TRBD1|TRBV11-2
CASSRGTVSNQPQHF
TGTGCCAGCAGCCGTGGGACAGTGAGCAATCAGCCCCAGCATTTT
>.|TRBJ2-3|TRBD1|TRBV15
CATRRQGTDTQYF
TGTGCCACCAGACGACAGGGTACAGATACGCAGTATTTT
>few|TRBJ1-2|.|TRBV4-3
CASSQGFAVNYGYTF
TGCGCCAGCAGCCAAGGGTTTGCGGTTAACTATGGCTACACCTTC
>.|TRBJ2-1|.|TRBV7-9
CASSFSGLSANEQFF
TGTGCCAGCAGCTTCTCAGGGTTATCCGCCAATGAGCAGTTCTTC
>.|TRBJ1-4|.|TRBV7-9
CASSPDSTGDYEKLFF
TGTGCCAGCAGCCCCGACTCGACAGGCGACTATGAAAAACTGTTTTTT
>once|TRBJ1-2|TRBD1|TRBV29-1
CSVEIRTGTYGYTF
TGCAGCGTTGAGATCCGGACAGGGACCTATGGCTACACCTTC
>.|TRBJ2-1|TRBD1|TRBV5-1
CASSLVRDREQFF
TGCGCCAGCAGCTTGGTAAGGGACAGAGAGCAGTTCTTC
>.|TRBJ1-4|TRBD1|TRBV5-1
CASSLVRQGIGANEKLFF
TGCGCCAGCAGCTTGGTACGACAGGGGATAGGAGCTAATGAAAAACTGTTTTTT
>.|TRBJ1-5|.|TRBV24-1
CATSDPSVSGGGDNQPQHF
TGTGCCACCAGTGATCCATCCGTCTCGGGGGGAGGGGACAATCAGCCCCAGCATTTT
>.|TRBJ1-2|.|TRBV5-1
CASSLAGGRDYGYTF
TGCGCCAGCAGCTTGGCCGGGGGGCGCGACTATGGCTACACCTTC
>.|TRBJ2-1|TRBD2|TRBV2
CATRLAAASINEQFF
TGTGCCACTCGACTAGCGGCAGCTTCAATCAATGAGCAGTTCTTC
>.|TRBJ2-3|.|TRBV9
CASSVASNTDTQYF
TGTGCCAGCAGCGTAGCCTCTAACACAGATACGCAGTATTTT
>.|TRBJ1-5|TRBD1|TRBV19
CASSRQTRTGTVFLPQHF
TGTGCCAGTAGTCGTCAGACTCGAACTGGGACAGTCTTTCTGCCCCAGCATTTT
>.|TRBJ1-2|.|TRBV7-9
CASSPTRVTNGYTF
TGTGCCAGCAGCCCCACCCGGGTAACTAATGGCTACACCTTC
>.|TRBJ1-6|TRBD1|TRBV13
CASSSAGQNNSPLHF
TGTGCCAGCAGCTCCGCGGGACAGAACAATTCACCCCTCCACTTT
>.|TRBJ2-5|TRBD2|TRBV10-2
CASKGTTEVETQYF
TGCGCCAGCAAAGGGACTACCGAGGTCGAGACCCAGTACTTC
>.|TRBJ2-1|.|TRBV18
CASSPGLNNEQFF
TGTGCCAGCTCACCGGGGCTAAATAATGAGCAGTTCTTC
>.|TRBJ1-2|.|TRBV14
CASSQPRNYGYTF
TGTGCCAGCAGCCAACCGAGAAACTATGGCTACACCTTC
>.|TRBJ1-4|.|TRBV3-1/TRBV3-2
CASSQGSWSEKLFF
TGTGCCAGCAGCCAAGGCAGTTGGAGTGAAAAACTGTTTTTT
>.|TRBJ2-1|.|TRBV30
CAWSTREEQFF
TGTGCCTGGAGTACAAGGGAGGAGCAGTTCTTC
>.|TRBJ1-6|TRBD1|TRBV19
CATTPGQGARHSPLHF
TGTGCCACCACTCCGGGACAGGGGGCAAGGCATTCACCCCTCCACTTT
>.|TRBJ2-2|.|TRBV4-3
CASSHPAYLRGATGELFF
TGCGCCAGCAGCCATCCCGCGTATCTCAGGGGCGCAACCGGGGAGCTGTTTTTT
>once|TRBJ2-5|.|TRBV7-9
CASSLAQGQETQYF
TGTGCCAGCAGCTTAGCTCAGGGTCAAGAGACCCAGTACTTC
>.|TRBJ1-1|.|TRBV12-5
CASVRNAGTLNTEAFF
TGTGCTAGTGTTCGCAATGCAGGGACACTTAACACTGAAGCTTTCTTT
>.|TRBJ2-3|.|TRBV24-1
CATSDFGQGRTDTQYF
TGTGCCACCAGTGATTTCGGGCAGGGCCGGACAGATACGCAGTATTTT
>.|TRBJ2-3|.|TRBV7-2
CASSYSRGASAQYF
TGTGCCAGCAGCTATTCCCGGGGAGCCTCGGCGCAGTATTTT
>.|TRBJ2-3|TRBD2|TRBV28
CASSTVSGTYADTQYF
TGTGCCAGCAGTACCGTAAGCGGGACGTATGCAGATACGCAGTATTTT
>.|TRBJ2-1|TRBD2|TRBV5-1
CASSAESGRPTYNEQFF
TGCGCCAGCAGCGCCGAGAGCGGGAGGCCTACCTACAATGAGCAGTTCTTC
>.|TRBJ1-2|.|TRBV5-6
CASSWGVGYTF
TGTGCCAGCAGCTGGGGGGTGGGCTACACCTTC
>.|TRBJ2-1|TRBD2|TRBV11-2
CASSGRRLAGWHEQFF
TGTGCCAGCAGCGGAAGACGTCTAGCGGGTTGGCATGAGCAGTTCTTC
>.|TRBJ2-2|TRBD1|TRBV5-1
CASSDRGGNTGELFF
TGCGCCAGCAGCGACAGGGGAGGGAACACCGGGGAGCTGTTTTTT
>.|TRBJ2-1|TRBD2|TRBV3-1/TRBV3-2
CASSLSFGRRNEQFF
TGTGCCAGCAGCCTCAGTTTCGGGAGGAGGAATGAGCAGTTCTTC
>.|TRBJ2-1|.|TRBV5-6
CASRPGGKRKIYNEQFF
TGTGCCAGCAGACCAGGAGGGAAGCGGAAAATCTACAATGAGCAGTTCTTC
>.|TRBJ1-3|.|TRBV28
CASSRTARGNTIYF
TGTGCCAGCAGTCGGACAGCGAGAGGAAACACCATATATTTT
>.|TRBJ1-5|TRBD1|TRBV5-6
CASSSRPTGAFQPQHF
TGTGCCAGCAGCTCCAGACCTACAGGGGCATTTCAGCCCCAGCATTTT
>.|TRBJ2-6|TRBD1|TRBV18
CASSPGQGGSGANVLTF
TGTGCCAGCTCCCCGGGACAGGGGGGCTCTGGGGCCAACGTCCTGACTTTC
>.|TRBJ1-2|TRBD1|TRBV19
CASSISRTGGARYGYTF
TGTGCCAGTAGTATTTCTCGGACAGGGGGCGCCCGGTATGGCTACACCTTC
>.|TRBJ1-2|.|TRBV12-3/TRBV12-4
CASSPPVPYGYTF
TGTGCCAGCAGTCCCCCCGTCCCTTATGGCTACACCTTC
>.|TRBJ2-1|.|TRBV6-5
CASSRGQNNEQFF
TGTGCCAGCAGCCGTGGACAGAACAATGAGCAGTTCTTC
>.|TRBJ2-1|TRBD2|TRBV5-4
CASSLAPSGSSYNEQFF
TGTGCCAGCAGCTTGGCCCCCAGCGGGAGCTCCTACAATGAGCAGTTCTTC
>.|TRBJ2-1|.|TRBV7-2
CASSFWLGGNEQFF
TGTGCCAGCAGCTTTTGGTTGGGGGGCAATGAGCAGTTCTTC
>.|TRBJ2-1|TRBD2|TRBV18
CASSPPNLAGAYNEQFF
TGTGCCAGCTCACCACCAAACCTAGCGGGAGCTTACAATGAGCAGTTCTTC
>.|TRBJ2-5|.|TRBV3-1/TRBV3-2
CASSQERGKETQYF
TGTGCCAGCAGCCAAGAGAGAGGGAAGGAGACCCAGTACTTC
>.|TRBJ2-5|.|TRBV11-3
CASSLEAGSETQYF
TGTGCCAGCAGCTTAGAAGCAGGTTCGGAGACCCAGTACTTC
>.|TRBJ2-1|TRBD2|TRBV18
CASHLAGGRNEQFF
TGTGCCAGCCATCTAGCGGGAGGACGCAATGAGCAGTTCTTC